The present TCR beta chain was sequenced within a study of T-cell reconstitution after alpha-beta-depleted transplantation in children. Study-level points and caveats: Expanded graft clones, several hundred of them, were reportedly the source of alpha-beta T cells about two months after transplant. T-cell numbers and diversity one year post-transplant derived largely from freshly generated T cells. High day-60 TCRbeta diversity in some patients came from surviving recipient T cells and thymic progenitors.

Trimming left V 5 bases short and J 1 base short, with 9 bases between. This CDR3 spans 14 amino acids. The library targeted TCRbeta and was prepared with unique molecular identifiers. TCRdb reprocessed the PCR reads with MiXCR, giving one entry per CDR3 protein. The sample records 97,000 or so distinct CDR3 sequences, approximately 6% being singletons. This clonotype was detected many times. The antigen remains undetermined. The chain carries TRBV12-3 or TRBV12-4 and TRBJ2-4; D is perhaps TRBD1 (6 bases). Specimen: PBMCs, mostly from graft donor cells, collected 60 days after TCRalphabeta/CD19-depleted stem cell transplant. The receptor comes from a female patient aged 2-15 years who had a stem cell transplant for Fanconi anemia, so the T cells may come from the graft donor. The CDR3 DNA reads as TGTGCCAGCAGTGAGCAGGGGGCCAAAAACATTCAGTACTTC. As protein: CASSEQGAKNIQYF.